This TCR beta chain is drawn from a study of T cell responses to AZD1222 COVID-19 vaccine. Study results and caveats: Clonal diversity was possibly underestimated, and the donors were mostly white British, with more females. At baseline, just a handful of AZD1222 recipients tested seropositive. Following two doses of AZD1222, Spike-specific TCR breadth and depth rose.

With regard to this clone: The antigen is unknown.

CDR1 SGHRS and CDR2 YFSETQ come from the germline V gene. The CDR3 runs 17 residues. Trimming took off 0 bases at V and 0 bases at J, with 13 bases between the two ends. TCRdb's table, derived via immunoSEQ multiplex PCR, lists solely in-frame clones and lacks some. The repertoire includes over 120,000 clones, 85% to 95% of them detected once, and 10% to 15% sits in the top ten. Here the sequenced sample was peripheral blood, taken after recovery from COVID-19. J is TRBJ2-1 and V is TRBV5-1, with D perhaps matching TRBD2 (6 bases). This receptor was taken from an adult who had recovered from COVID-19. DNA of the CDR3: TGCGCCAGCAGCTTGGAGGGTGGGGGGAGCTCCTACAATGAGCAGTTCTTC. It yields the protein CASSLEGGGSSYNEQFF.